This TCR beta chain was obtained from a study of CD8 T cells in ankylosing spondylitis. This clonotype was seen more than once but under ten times. Its antigen is unknown. Construction of TCR beta libraries was performed using quantitative 5'-RACE with molecular barcodes. Using its own MiXCR run on the 5' RACE reads, TCRdb lists one record per CDR3 protein. The table has over 450,000 distinct CDR3 sequences, more than 9.5% seen once. The CDR3 contains 15 residues. Trimming took 5 bases from V and 7 from J, leaving 21 bases between them. Points from the study as a whole: Among TCR beta sequences, a motif of roughly 8 highly homologous variants appeared characteristic of ankylosing spondylitis blood. Before this, some motif variants had been reported in reactive arthritis synovial fluid and blood.

The source is a male donor with ankylosing spondylitis. The chain uses TRBV6-7 and TRBJ2-7; no definite D call. TRBV6-7 is an ORF for which the function is uncertain. The specimen sequenced was blood, either unsorted or a sorted T cell fraction (not recorded which). This CDR3 reads CASSDRPGLCCEQYV. DNA for the CDR3: TGTGCCAGCAGTGACCGACCCGGTCTTTGTTGTGAGCAGTACGTC.